This T cell receptor beta chain was recovered during a study of cytomegalovirus exposure and HLA in healthy donors. V was trimmed by 2 bases and J by 4 bases, leaving 11 bases between them. CDR1 MNHNS and CDR2 SASEGT come from the germline V gene. The CDR3 spans 14 residues. This clone was observed a few times. Its target is unknown. Overall study findings and caveats: Common viral pathogens were later found to be apparently linked to several of the most significant clusters. Per published accounts, TCR beta sequences correctly predicted the HLA-A and HLA-B alleles of most subjects.

PCR amplification relied on 60 Vbeta primers (plus 13 Jbeta primers). TCRdb's copy holds only in-frame clones and misses some; the assay was immunoSEQ multiplex PCR. The data show under 200,000 clones, with approximately 78% seen just once and around 14% held by the top ten. The sequence was collected from a woman under 40 in good health and CMV-seropositive. The sample comprised PBMCs. The V and J genes are TRBV6-1 and TRBJ1-1; no clear D gene. This chain's CDR3 is CASSEIRFGTEAFF. CDR3 DNA sequence: TGTGCCAGCAGTGAAATACGGTTCGGCACTGAAGCTTTCTTT.